This paragraph reports one TCR beta chain. The antigen remains unidentified. This CDR3 is 14 amino acids long. V was cut by 4 bases and J by 1 base, with 10 bases left in between. Per germline, CDR1 LGHDT and CDR2 YNNKEL (reference sequence). The sample originates from a study of T cells after yellow fever vaccination. Study-wide findings and caveats: The appearance of a small share of clonotypes in both CD4 and CD8 compartments was observed. In FACS-sorted repertoires, abundant clonotypes from the bulk population could appear as contaminants.

A single record per CDR3 protein comes from TCRdb applying MiXCR to the 5' RACE reads. The sample yields around 340,000 distinct CDR3 sequences, 8.5% to 9% seen once. This receptor was obtained from a man aged 18 to 30 who received the YFV17D yellow fever vaccine. The rearrangement joins TRBV3-1 to TRBJ1-1; D ambiguous. The material sequenced was PBMCs, taken on the day of the first yellow fever vaccination. The CDR3 loop is CASSPLTRNTEAFF. CDR3 sequence (DNA): TGTGCCAGCAGCCCTTTAACACGGAACACTGAAGCTTTCTTT.